Shown below are 27 T cell receptor beta chains from a single sample sequenced in a study of early T cells in non-severe SARS-CoV-2 infection. TCRdb reprocessed the 5' RACE reads with MiXCR, giving one entry per CDR3 protein. The sample consists of approximately 70,000 distinct CDR3 sequences, 9% to 10% of them appearing once. The sample in question was whole blood, obtained at baseline. Receptors were obtained from an adult who was a healthcare worker with PCR-confirmed SARS-CoV-2 infection or an uninfected control (not recorded which).

This clonotype was recorded a few times. The rearrangement uses TRBV6-2 or TRBV6-3 and TRBJ2-3; D may be TRBD1 (5 bases). Germline assignment: CDR1 MNHEY and CDR2 SVGEGT. The germline V and J ends were trimmed by 8 bases and 6 bases, with 9 bases remaining between them. The CDR3 contains 11 residues. CDR3 in DNA: TGTGCCAGCGCCAAGGGGGATACGCAGTATTTT. It yields the protein CASAKGDTQYF.

In its sample, this clonotype was seen many times. The chain links TRBV25-1 to TRBJ2-6; D is undetermined. The V end was cut by 1 base, the J end by 2 bases, with 12 bases between. The CDR3 is made up of 17 amino acids. In germline, CDR1 is MGHDK, CDR2 SYGVNS. The CDR3 reads CASSESVGKTGANVLTF. The CDR3 DNA sequence: TGTGCCAGCAGTGAATCGGTGGGGAAGACTGGGGCCAACGTCCTGACTTTC.

The chain couples TRBV29-1 to TRBJ1-2; 7 nucleotides match TRBD1. The CDR3 is made up of 11 amino acids. Germline assignment: CDR1 SQVTM and CDR2 ANQGSEA. Trimming cost V 6 bases and J 12 bases; bases outside gene matches: 10. The CDR3 DNA reads as TGCAGCGTAAGGGACAGATGGGAGCACACCTTC. Protein sequence: CSVRDRWEHTF. The full variable domain, its missing parts supplied by reference TRBV29-1 and TRBJ1-2, is SAVISQKPSRDICQRGTSLTIQCQVDSQVTMMFWYRQQPGQSLTLIATANQGSEATYESGFVIDKFPISRPNLTFSTLTVSNMSPEDSSIYLCSVRDRWEHTFGSGTRLTVV.

This clonotype was detected ten times or more. This rearrangement joins TRBV7-2 to TRBJ2-5, with TRBD2 matching over 7 bases. V shed 5 bases and J 4 bases; nucleotides not matched to a gene: 7. The CDR3 loop spans 14 amino acids. The germline V gene encodes CDR1 SGHTA and CDR2 FQGNSA. The CDR3 loop reads CASSPGLQPETQYF. The CDR3 DNA sequence: TGTGCCAGCAGCCCGGGACTACAACCAGAGACCCAGTACTTC. Using reference TRBV7-2 and TRBJ2-5 for the parts outside the CDR3, the full variable domain is GAGVSQSPSNKVTEKGKDVELRCDPISGHTALYWYRQSLGQGLEFLIYFQGNSAPDKSGLPSDRFSAERTGGSVSTLTIQRTQQEDSAVYLCASSPGLQPETQYFGPGTRLLVL.

The chain uses TRBV19 and TRBJ2-1, with D possibly being TRBD2 (6 bases). This CDR3 has 14 amino acids. Trimming left V 1 base short and J 9 bases short, with 13 bases between. Germline V gene lookup returns CDR1 LNHDA and CDR2 SQIVND (reference sequence). CDR3 sequence (DNA): TGTGCCAGTAGTATAGGGGGGGAGCGAAGTGAGCAGTTCTTC. Its translation is CASSIGGERSEQFF.

This clonotype appeared a few times. The CDR3 reads CASSNMGGNTGELFF. CDR3 bases: TGTGCCAGCAGTAACATGGGGGGAAACACCGGGGAGCTGTTTTTT. V and J are TRBV7-3 and TRBJ2-2; D may be TRBD2 (6 bases). Trimming shortened V by 6 bases and J by 2 bases, and 13 bases separated the two germline ends. The V gene's germline CDR1 is SGHTA and CDR2 FQGTGA. The CDR3 totals 15 residues.

The sample holds a few counts of this clonotype. The chain uses TRBV20-1 and TRBJ2-1; D is ambiguous. Germline CDR1 is DFQATT and CDR2 is SNEGSKA (reference sequence). CDR3 length equals 13 residues. Trimming pared 0 bases from V and 3 bases from J, leaving 6 bases between. The CDR3 spells CSARDDNYNEQFF. The CDR3 nucleotides are TGCAGTGCTAGAGACGACAACTACAATGAGCAGTTCTTC.

This clonotype was counted ten times or more. V and J are TRBV12-3 or TRBV12-4 and TRBJ1-6; D uncertain. Deletions cut 6 bases from V and 0 bases from J, with 6 bases between. The CDR3 runs 14 residues. The CDR3 DNA is TGTGCCAGCAGGGGAAGCTCCTATAATTCACCCCTCCACTTT. This gives the protein CASRGSSYNSPLHF.

This clonotype has a handful of counts. The V and J genes are TRBV12-3 or TRBV12-4 and TRBJ1-1, with D possibly matching TRBD1 (5 bases). V was pared by 7 bases and J by 0 bases, with 15 bases between. The CDR3 loop spans 15 amino acids. The CDR3 sequence is CASTSPGTLNTEAFF. In nucleotides, the CDR3 is TGTGCCAGCACTTCCCCTGGGACGCTGAACACTGAAGCTTTCTTT.

The gene calls are TRBV7-2 and TRBJ2-1; 14 bases are shared with TRBD2. Trimming cost V 5 bases and J 10 bases; bases outside gene matches: 7. There are 15 residues in the CDR3. Germline assignment: CDR1 SGHTA and CDR2 FQGNSA. CDR3 in amino acids: CASSLRTSGGREQFF. CDR3 DNA: TGTGCCAGCAGCCTACGGACTAGCGGGGGGAGGGAGCAGTTCTTC.

V and J are TRBV27 and TRBJ1-2; 7 nucleotides line up with TRBD1. After removal of 3 bases from V and 8 bases from J, the junction contained 9 bases not matched to a gene. CDR1 MNHEY and CDR2 SMNVEV come from the germline V gene (reference sequence). The CDR3 length is 14 residues. CDR3 nucleotides: TGTGCCAGCAGTTTTAATCGGAGGACAGGCGGCTACACCTTC. Translating gives CASSFNRRTGGYTF.

J is TRBJ2-1 and V is TRBV10-2; D may be TRBD1 (5 bases). CDR3 size: 15 residues. Germline CDR1 WSHSY, CDR2 SAAADI. Deletions cut 3 bases from V and 4 bases from J, with 13 bases between. The CDR3 nucleotides are TGCGCCAGCAGTGAAGGGCAGGGTACGTACAATGAGCAGTTCTTC. Translated: CASSEGQGTYNEQFF.

The CDR3 region has the DNA TGTGCCAGCAGTTTATCCCTCCAACCCGGGACAACTGGAAACACCATATATTTT. Translated: CASSLSLQPGTTGNTIYF. The gene calls are TRBV27 and TRBJ1-3, with TRBD1 as a possible D gene (6 bases). Germline CDR1 reads MNHEY; CDR2 reads SMNVEV (reference sequence). This CDR3 region has 18 residues. The ends were cut back, 0 bases at V and 2 bases at J, with 17 bases in the middle.

By frequency in the sample, this clonotype is medium-sized. The chain couples TRBV28 to TRBJ2-6; TRBD1 is a possible D gene (6 bases). V was clipped by 8 bases and J by 2 bases, with 16 bases between them. The CDR3 runs to 16 residues. The germline gives CDR1 MDHEN, CDR2 SYDVKM. CDR3 DNA sequence: TGTGCCAGCGAGACCTCACAGGGCGCTGGGGCCAACGTCCTGACTTTC. This gives the protein CASETSQGAGANVLTF.

This clonotype came up many times. The genes are TRBV3-1 and TRBJ2-3; D is perhaps TRBD1 (5 bases). Germline CDR1 and CDR2: LGHDT and YNNKEL (reference sequence). Trimming removed 1 base at V and 4 bases at J, with 9 bases between. This CDR3 is built from 14 residues. In nucleotides, the CDR3 is TGTGCCAGCAGCCAAGGAACAGGTGCAGATACGCAGTATTTT. This codes for CASSQGTGADTQYF.

The chain couples TRBV28 to TRBJ2-2, with D uncertain. V was trimmed by 8 bases and J by 6 bases, leaving 13 bases between them. CDR3 length: 13 amino acids. Per the germline V gene, CDR1 is MDHEN and CDR2 is SYDVKM. CDR3 nucleotide sequence: TGTGCCAGCCTCCTTAGGTTGTCCGGGGAGCTGTTTTTT. Protein sequence: CASLLRLSGELFF.

This clonotype has a handful of counts. The rearrangement joins TRBV28 to TRBJ2-7; D might be TRBD1 or TRBD2, each matching 5 bases. Germline V gene sequence: CDR1 MDHEN, CDR2 SYDVKM. The CDR3 extends over 16 amino acids. V was cut by 5 bases and J by 2 bases, with 19 bases left in between. The CDR3 coding sequence is TGTGCCAGCAGTGCCGCCGGGGCCGGGCCACCCTACGAGCAGTACTTC. It is translated as CASSAAGAGPPYEQYF. The variable domain in full, with the rest retrieved from reference TRBV28 and TRBJ2-7, is DVKVTQSSRYLVKRTGEKVFLECVQDMDHENMFWYRQDPGLGLRLIYFSYDVKMKEKGDIPEGYSVSREKKERFSLILESASTNQTSMYLCASSAAGAGPPYEQYFGPGTRLTVT.

Details on this clonotype: This may be a read error: a much more frequent sequence differs by one nucleotide. This chain uses TRBV28 with TRBJ1-1; D remains ambiguous. Trimming stripped 6 bases from V and 3 bases from J, with 8 bases between. The length of the CDR3 is 12 residues. Germline V gene sequence: CDR1 MDHEN, CDR2 SYDVKM. The CDR3 sequence: CASRPDHTEAFF. In DNA form, the CDR3 reads TGTGCCAGCAGACCGGACCACACTGAAGCTTTCTTT.

The J gene is TRBJ2-1, the V gene TRBV19, with TRBD1 matching 9 bases. V trimming: 9 bases; J trimming: 8 bases; junction bases outside the gene matches: 11. The CDR3 is 14 residues long. The V gene's germline CDR1 is LNHDA and CDR2 SQIVND (reference sequence). The CDR3 reads CASKRGTGQHEQFF. The CDR3 DNA sequence: TGTGCCAGCAAACGCGGGACAGGGCAGCATGAGCAGTTCTTC. Using reference TRBV19 and TRBJ2-1 for the parts outside the CDR3, the full variable domain is DGGITQSPKYLFRKEGQNVTLSCEQNLNHDAMYWYRQDPGQGLRLIYYSQIVNDFQKGDIAEGYSVSREKKESFPLTVTSAQKNPTAFYLCASKRGTGQHEQFFGPGTRLTVL.

In its sample, this clonotype was seen a few times. This sequence joins TRBV6-5 and TRBJ2-7; D is possibly TRBD1 or TRBD2 (5 bases each). The V end lost 6 bases, the J end lost 2 bases, and 17 bases lay between the germline ends. The CDR3 runs to 15 residues. The germline V gene has CDR1 MNHEY and CDR2 SVGAGI. The CDR3 DNA is TGTGCCAGCAGCCGAACCGGGACGGGTCCCTACGAGCAGTACTTC. This translates into CASSRTGTGPYEQYF.

This clonotype has more than one count but fewer than ten. The rearrangement links TRBV5-1 to TRBJ1-6, with D possibly being TRBD1 (6 bases). CDR3 size: 14 residues. Germline loops: CDR1 SGHRS, CDR2 YFSETQ. Trimming removed 7 bases from V and 6 bases from J, with 14 bases in between. CDR3 region: CASAGQGINSPLHF. CDR3 nucleotides: TGCGCCAGCGCGGGGCAGGGGATTAATTCACCCCTCCACTTT.

The rearrangement links TRBV10-3 to TRBJ2-7, with 7 bases identical to TRBD1. The V gene end was trimmed by 6 bases and the J gene end by 0 bases; junction bases not matched to a gene: 5. CDR3 length: 14 amino acids. Germline V CDR1 and CDR2: ENHRY, SYGVKD. The CDR3 protein is CAISDRAISYEQYF. The CDR3 nucleotides are TGTGCCATCAGCGACAGGGCCATCTCCTACGAGCAGTACTTC.

V and J are TRBV20-1 and TRBJ2-2, with unresolved D. CDR1 and CDR2 (germline): DFQATT, SNEGSKA (reference sequence). The V gene lost 6 bases and the J gene lost 6 bases, with 11 bases spanning the gap. CDR3 length: 12 amino acids. CDR3 region: CSAGSLAGELFF. In nucleotides, the CDR3 is TGCAGTGCGGGGTCGTTGGCCGGGGAGCTGTTTTTT.

The rearrangement uses TRBV7-2 and TRBJ2-7; 8 bases are a match to TRBD1. Germline loops: CDR1 SGHTA, CDR2 FQGNSA. This CDR3 region has 13 residues. V was clipped by 6 bases and J by 4 bases; unmatched bases: 5. The CDR3 is CASSSWTGYEQYF. DNA of the CDR3: TGTGCCAGCAGTTCCTGGACAGGGTACGAGCAGTACTTC.

This clonotype appeared a few times. The chain has TRBV5-5 and TRBJ2-7; 7 bases align to TRBD2. Germline-derived CDR1 and CDR2 are SGHKS and YYEKEE (reference sequence). The V gene end was trimmed by 4 bases and the J gene end by 6 bases; junction bases not matched to a gene: 7. This CDR3 is 13 amino acids long. CDR3 in amino acids: CASSQWTRTEQYF. CDR3 in DNA: TGTGCCAGCAGCCAATGGACTAGAACCGAGCAGTACTTC. The full variable domain, completed using reference TRBV5-5 and TRBJ2-7, is DAGVTQSPTHLIKTRGQQVTLRCSPISGHKSVSWYQQVLGQGPQFIFQYYEKEERGRGNFPDRFSARQFPNYSSELNVNALLLGDSALYLCASSQWTRTEQYFGPGTRLTVT.

The CDR3 DNA is TGTGCCACCAGTGCGGGCGGGAGGTTGGGCACAGATACGCAGTATTTT. Encoded protein: CATSAGGRLGTDTQYF. V and J are TRBV24-1 and TRBJ2-3; 8 nucleotides line up with TRBD2. The CDR3 totals 16 residues. Germline V gene lookup returns CDR1 KGHDR and CDR2 SFDVKD. The J segment lost 1 base and the V segment lost 5 bases, leaving 7 bases of the junction unmatched.

V gene TRBV6-5 combines with J gene TRBJ2-7; D perhaps matches TRBD1 (5 bases). This CDR3 is 13 amino acids long. V lost 5 bases and J lost 2, with 10 bases in between. CDR1 and CDR2 from the germline V gene are MNHEY and SVGAGI. The chain's CDR3 is CASSVRVTYEQYF. As DNA, the CDR3 is TGTGCCAGCAGTGTCAGGGTAACCTACGAGCAGTACTTC.